Reported below is one T cell receptor beta chain. Antigen specificity is unknown. This sample was taken from a study of cytomegalovirus exposure and HLA in healthy donors. Study information: A later analysis reported the 100 to 150 validation repertoires used the same platform as the approximately 650 first-cohort repertoires. Study-wide points: First-cohort TCR clusters were later found to tend to co-occur in the approximately 120 validation repertoires. Listed as cytomegalovirus-associated were 150 to 200 TCR beta chains. In vitro assays verified that three CMV-associated chains recognized CMV antigens specifically.

Using immunoSEQ multiplex PCR, the repertoire was profiled, and TCRdb retains in-frame clones only, with some absent. The sample includes about 220,000 clones, around 87% of them seen just once. The germline gives CDR1 SGHAT, CDR2 FQNNGV. V was clipped by 3 bases and J by 7 bases, with 10 bases between them. The CDR3 is 14 residues long. Sample: PBMCs. J is TRBJ1-6 and V is TRBV11-2, with no clear D. The receptor was derived from a man aged 18 to 30 in good health and CMV-seronegative. The DNA for the CDR3 is TGTGCCAGCAGCTTGCTTACGGAGAATTCACCCCTCCACTTT. Encoded protein: CASSLLTENSPLHF.